This paragraph reports one T cell receptor beta chain. What it recognizes is unknown. This sample stems from a study of cytomegalovirus exposure and HLA in healthy donors. About the study: The 500 to 750 first-cohort repertoires and the 120 or so validation repertoires shared the same platform, a later analysis reported.

Sequencing was performed with immunoSEQ multiplex PCR; in TCRdb, only in-frame clones are kept and a portion is missing. Of under 200,000 clones in the sample, 80% to 90% were seen once. Germline loops: CDR1 SGHRS, CDR2 YFSETQ. CDR3 length: 15 amino acids. The ends were cut back, 2 bases at V and 5 bases at J, with 16 bases in the middle. Notes on the study in general: Cytomegalovirus association was listed for 150 to 200 TCR beta chains. Most sequenced TCRs were rare (though some public TCRs occurred in many donors).

The genes are TRBV5-1 and TRBJ2-5, with D maybe TRBD2 (6 bases). The origin of this receptor is a woman aged 25 to 39 in good health and CMV-seronegative. Input material: PBMCs. The CDR3 region has the DNA TGCGCCAGCAGCTTCCGTGCGGGGCCCGGGGAGACCCAGTACTTC. Its protein product is CASSFRAGPGETQYF.